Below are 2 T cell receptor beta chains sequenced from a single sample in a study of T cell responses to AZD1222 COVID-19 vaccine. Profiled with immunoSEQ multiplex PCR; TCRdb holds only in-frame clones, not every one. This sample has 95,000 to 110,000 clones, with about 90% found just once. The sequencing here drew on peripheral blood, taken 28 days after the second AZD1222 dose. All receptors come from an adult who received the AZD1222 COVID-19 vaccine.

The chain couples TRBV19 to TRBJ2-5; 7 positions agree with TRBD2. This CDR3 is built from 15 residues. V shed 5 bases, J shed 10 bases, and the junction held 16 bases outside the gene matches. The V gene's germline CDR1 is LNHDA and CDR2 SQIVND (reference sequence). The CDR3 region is CASSREPRAGLGQYF. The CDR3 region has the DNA TGTGCCAGTAGTCGAGAACCGAGAGCGGGGTTGGGCCAGTACTTC.

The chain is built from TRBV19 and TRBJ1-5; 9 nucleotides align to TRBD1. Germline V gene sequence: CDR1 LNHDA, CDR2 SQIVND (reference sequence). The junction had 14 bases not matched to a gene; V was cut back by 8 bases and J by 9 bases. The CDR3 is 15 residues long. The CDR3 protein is CASRSSQGALGPQHF. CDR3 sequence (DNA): TGTGCCAGTCGATCCTCACAGGGGGCCCTGGGGCCCCAGCATTTT.